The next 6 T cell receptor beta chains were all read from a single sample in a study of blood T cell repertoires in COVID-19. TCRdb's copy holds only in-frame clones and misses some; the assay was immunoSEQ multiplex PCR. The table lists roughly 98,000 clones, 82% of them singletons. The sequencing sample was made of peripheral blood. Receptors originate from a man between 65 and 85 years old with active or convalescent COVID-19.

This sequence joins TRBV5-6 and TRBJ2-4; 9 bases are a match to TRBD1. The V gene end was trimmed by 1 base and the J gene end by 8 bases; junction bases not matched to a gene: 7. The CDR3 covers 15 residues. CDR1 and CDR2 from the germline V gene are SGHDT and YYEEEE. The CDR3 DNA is TGTGCCAGCAGCTTGCTGGGACAGGGAAAGGACATTCAGTACTTC. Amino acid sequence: CASSLLGQGKDIQYF.

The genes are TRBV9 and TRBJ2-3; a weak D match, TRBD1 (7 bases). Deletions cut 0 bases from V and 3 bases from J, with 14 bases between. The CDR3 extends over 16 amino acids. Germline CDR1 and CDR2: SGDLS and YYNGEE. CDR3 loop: CASSVEGGGLTDTQYF. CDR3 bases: TGTGCCAGCAGCGTAGAAGGAGGGGGCTTAACAGATACGCAGTATTTT.

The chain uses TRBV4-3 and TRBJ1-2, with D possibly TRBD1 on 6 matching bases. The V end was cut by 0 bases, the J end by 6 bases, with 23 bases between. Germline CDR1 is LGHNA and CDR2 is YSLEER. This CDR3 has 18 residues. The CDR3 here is CASSQDGWGQGSVNGYTF. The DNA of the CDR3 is TGCGCCAGCAGCCAAGATGGTTGGGGGCAGGGCTCGGTAAATGGCTACACCTTC.

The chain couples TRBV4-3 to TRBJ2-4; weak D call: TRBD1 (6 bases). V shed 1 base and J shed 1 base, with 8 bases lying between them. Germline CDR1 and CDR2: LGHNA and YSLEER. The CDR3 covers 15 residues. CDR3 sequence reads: CASSQAQGAKNIQYF. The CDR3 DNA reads TGCGCCAGCAGCCAAGCGCAGGGGGCCAAAAACATTCAGTACTTC.

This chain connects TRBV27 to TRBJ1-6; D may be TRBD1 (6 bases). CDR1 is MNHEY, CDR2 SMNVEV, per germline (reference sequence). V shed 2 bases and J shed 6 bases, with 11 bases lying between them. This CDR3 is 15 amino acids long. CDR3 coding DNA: TGTGCCAGCAGTTTAGGTGGGGGGGCTAATTCACCCCTCCACTTT. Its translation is CASSLGGGANSPLHF.

DNA for the CDR3: TGTGCCAGCCACCGGAGCGGTACACCCTACGAGCAGTACTTC. Its translation is CASHRSGTPYEQYF. This rearrangement joins TRBV5-4 to TRBJ2-7, with D possibly TRBD2 on 5 matching bases. The CDR3 is made up of 14 amino acids. Deletions cut 7 bases from V and 2 bases from J, with 16 bases between. Germline V gene sequence: CDR1 SGHNT, CDR2 YYREEE (reference sequence).